This T cell receptor (beta chain) was captured in a study of T cells in narcolepsy. This CDR3 is 15 amino acids long. In germline, CDR1 is MNHNY, CDR2 SVGAGI (reference sequence). The trim removed 5 bases at V and 7 bases at J, leaving 7 bases unmatched. Using immunoSEQ multiplex PCR, the repertoire was profiled, and TCRdb retains in-frame clones only, with some absent. The sample has over 25,000 clones, about four fifths seen once. The V call is TRBV6-6, the J call TRBJ2-1, with TRBD1 matching over 11 bases. The TCR comes from a human donor in good health. Material for sequencing was memory (CD45RA-) CD4+ T cells from blood. For the CDR3, the DNA is TGTGCCAGCAGTCTATCCGGGACAGGGGGGAATGAGCAGTTCTTC. It is translated as CASSLSGTGGNEQFF.